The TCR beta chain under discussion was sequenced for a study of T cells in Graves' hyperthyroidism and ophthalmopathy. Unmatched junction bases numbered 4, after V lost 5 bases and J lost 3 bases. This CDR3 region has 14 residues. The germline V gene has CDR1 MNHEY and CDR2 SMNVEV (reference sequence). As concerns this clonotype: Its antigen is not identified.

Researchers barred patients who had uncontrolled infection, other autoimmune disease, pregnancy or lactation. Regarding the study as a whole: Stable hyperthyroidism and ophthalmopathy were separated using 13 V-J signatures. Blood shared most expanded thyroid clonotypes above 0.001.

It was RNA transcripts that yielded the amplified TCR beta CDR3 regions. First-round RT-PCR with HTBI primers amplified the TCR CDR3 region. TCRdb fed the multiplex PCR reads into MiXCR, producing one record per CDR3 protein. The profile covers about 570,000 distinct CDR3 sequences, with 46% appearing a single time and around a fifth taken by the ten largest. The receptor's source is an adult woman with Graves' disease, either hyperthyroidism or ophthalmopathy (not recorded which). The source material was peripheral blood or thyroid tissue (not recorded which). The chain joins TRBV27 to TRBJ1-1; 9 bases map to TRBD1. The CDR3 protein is CASSSRDRDTEAFF. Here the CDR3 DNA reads TGTGCCAGCAGTAGCCGGGACAGGGACACTGAAGCTTTCTTT.